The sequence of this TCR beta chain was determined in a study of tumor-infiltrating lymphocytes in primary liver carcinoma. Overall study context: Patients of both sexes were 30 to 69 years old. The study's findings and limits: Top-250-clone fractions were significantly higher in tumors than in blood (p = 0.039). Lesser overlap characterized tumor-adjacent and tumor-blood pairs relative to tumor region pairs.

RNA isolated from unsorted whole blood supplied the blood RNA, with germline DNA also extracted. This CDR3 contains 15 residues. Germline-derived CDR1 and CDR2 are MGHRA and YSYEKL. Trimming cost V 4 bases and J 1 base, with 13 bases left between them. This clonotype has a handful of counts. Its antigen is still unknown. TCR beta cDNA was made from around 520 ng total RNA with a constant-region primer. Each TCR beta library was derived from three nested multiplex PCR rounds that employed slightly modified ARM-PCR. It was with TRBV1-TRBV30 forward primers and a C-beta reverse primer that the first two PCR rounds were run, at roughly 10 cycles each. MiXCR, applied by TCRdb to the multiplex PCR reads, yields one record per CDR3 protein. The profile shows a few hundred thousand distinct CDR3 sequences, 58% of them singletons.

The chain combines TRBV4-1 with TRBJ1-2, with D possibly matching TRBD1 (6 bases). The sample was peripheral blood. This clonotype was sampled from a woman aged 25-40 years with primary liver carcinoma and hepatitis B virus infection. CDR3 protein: CASSLGTTLNYGYTF. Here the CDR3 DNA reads TGCGCCAGCAGCCTCGGGACAACCCTTAACTATGGCTACACCTTC.